The following is a T cell receptor beta chain sequence with its context. The target antigen is unknown. This entry comes from a study of cytomegalovirus exposure and HLA in healthy donors. Study-level points and caveats: An analysis was carried out at a later point. It showed that HLA-associated TCR beta chains were more clonally expanded than equally common non-associated chains. The authors later found TCR association rates varying by HLA locus, with DRB1 most and HLA-C fewest.

Vbeta (60) and Jbeta (13) primers were used in the PCR. The data were produced by immunoSEQ multiplex PCR, yet TCRdb's version contains in-frame clones alone and is incomplete. In the table there are 170,000 or so clones, roughly four fifths of which are singletons. Losses at the gene ends were 6 bases for V and 7 bases for J; bases not matched to a gene: 8. The CDR3 contains 15 residues. Germline V gives CDR1 MNHEY, CDR2 SVGAGI. The sample consisted of PBMCs. V and J are TRBV6-5 and TRBJ1-6; 8 bases line up with TRBD1. The clonotype originates from a woman in her thirties or forties in good health and CMV-seronegative. CDR3 loop: CASSTSGTGNSPLHF. The CDR3 DNA reads as TGTGCCAGCAGCACTTCCGGGACAGGAAATTCACCCCTCCACTTT.